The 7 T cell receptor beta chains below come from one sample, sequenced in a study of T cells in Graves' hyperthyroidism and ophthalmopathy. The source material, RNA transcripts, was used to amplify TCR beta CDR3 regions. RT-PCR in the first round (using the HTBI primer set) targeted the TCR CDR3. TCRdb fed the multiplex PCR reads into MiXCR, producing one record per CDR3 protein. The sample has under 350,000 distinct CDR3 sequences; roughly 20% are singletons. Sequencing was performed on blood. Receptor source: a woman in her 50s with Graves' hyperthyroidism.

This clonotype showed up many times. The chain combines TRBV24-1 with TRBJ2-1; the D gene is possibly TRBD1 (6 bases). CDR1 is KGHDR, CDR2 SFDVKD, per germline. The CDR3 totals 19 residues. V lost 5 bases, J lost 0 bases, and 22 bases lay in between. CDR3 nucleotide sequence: TGTGCCACCAGTGCCCTAGGGATGACAGGTGGTTACTCCTACAATGAGCAGTTCTTC. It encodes CATSALGMTGGYSYNEQFF.

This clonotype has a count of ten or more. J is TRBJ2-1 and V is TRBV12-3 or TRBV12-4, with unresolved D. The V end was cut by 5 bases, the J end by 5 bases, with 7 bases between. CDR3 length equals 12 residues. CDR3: CASSDEHNEQFF. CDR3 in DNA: TGTGCCAGCAGTGACGAGCACAATGAGCAGTTCTTC.

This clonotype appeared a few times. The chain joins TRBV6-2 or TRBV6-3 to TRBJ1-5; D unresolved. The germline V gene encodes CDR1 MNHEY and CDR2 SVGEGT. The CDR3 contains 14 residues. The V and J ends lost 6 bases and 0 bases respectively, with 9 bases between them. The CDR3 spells CASRENPSNQPQHF. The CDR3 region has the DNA TGTGCCAGCAGAGAGAACCCTAGCAATCAGCCCCAGCATTTT.

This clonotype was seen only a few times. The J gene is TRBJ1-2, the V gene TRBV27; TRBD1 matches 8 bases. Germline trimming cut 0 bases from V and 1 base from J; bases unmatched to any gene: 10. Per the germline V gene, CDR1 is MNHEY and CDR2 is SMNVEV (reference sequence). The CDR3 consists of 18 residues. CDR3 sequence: CASSLSRGQGADNYGYTF. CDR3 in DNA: TGTGCCAGCAGTTTATCCCGCGGCCAGGGGGCGGATAACTATGGCTACACCTTC.

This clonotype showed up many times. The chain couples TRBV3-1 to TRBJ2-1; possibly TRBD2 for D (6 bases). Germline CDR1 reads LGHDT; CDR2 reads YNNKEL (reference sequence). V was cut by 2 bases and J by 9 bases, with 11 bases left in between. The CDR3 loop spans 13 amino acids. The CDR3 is CASSQRAEGEQFF. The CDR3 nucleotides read TGTGCCAGCAGCCAAAGGGCGGAGGGTGAGCAGTTCTTC.

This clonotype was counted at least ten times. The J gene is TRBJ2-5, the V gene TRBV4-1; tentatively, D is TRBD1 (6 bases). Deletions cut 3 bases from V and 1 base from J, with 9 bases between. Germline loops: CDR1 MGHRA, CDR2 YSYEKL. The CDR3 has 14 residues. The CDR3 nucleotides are TGCGCCAGCAGCCACAGGACAGCCCAAGAGACCCAGTACTTC. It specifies CASSHRTAQETQYF.

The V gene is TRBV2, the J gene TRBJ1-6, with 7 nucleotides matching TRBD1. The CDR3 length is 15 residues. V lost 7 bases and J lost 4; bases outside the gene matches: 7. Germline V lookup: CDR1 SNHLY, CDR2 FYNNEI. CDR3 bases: TGTGCCAGCACCAGGGACAGCCTATATAATTCACCCCTCCACTTT. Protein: CASTRDSLYNSPLHF.